The TCR beta chain described here comes from a study of cytomegalovirus exposure and HLA in healthy donors (TCRdb year 2017). Describing the broader study: An earlier analysis of roughly 500 of the donors reported 250 to 300 Gb of sequence data and 117 million unique TCR beta sequences from about 200 million T cells. About 320 gigabases of sequencing data and some 85 million unique TCR sequences were included in an early release covering around 650 HLA-typed donors. The genetic ancestry cluster associated with self-reported Caucasian donors included 70% to 85% of the roughly 410 genotyped donors. The study aimed to test whether cataloging public T cell receptors could reveal signatures of past pathogen exposure. The T cell repertoires of around 670 subjects were profiled by immunosequencing and related to cytomegalovirus serostatus. A separate validation cohort of about 110 different subjects was used in addition to the approximately 700-subject first cohort. To predict cytomegalovirus infection status, the study combined high-throughput TCR immunosequencing, statistical association of individual TCRs with disease status, and machine learning. A later analysis re-examined previously published TCR beta repertoires from more than 550 donors and added high-resolution HLA genotyping to investigate patterns of TCR occurrence. The later analysis used no new phenotypic data to find candidate immune exposures, relying instead on TCR beta sequences and their occurrence across donors. An earlier analysis of some 600 of the donors applied high-throughput TCR beta sequencing to assess whether each TCR beta V gene segment acted as functional or pseudogenic. Donor age, sex, ethnicity and CMV serostatus were collected together with the repertoire data. In a later genetic analysis, genome-wide SNP genotypes for 398 of the 666 donors were used, and that subset was treated as a discovery cohort. Every discovery cohort repertoire had been produced on one sequencing platform. Both class I and class II loci were covered by HLA typing, at four-digit resolution. Typing coverage varied by locus: roughly 620-640 donors for A, B, C, DRB1 and DQB1; more than 500 for DQA1; about 590 for DPA1; 450 to 480 for DPB1. Roughly 5 DR-DQ haplotypes were handled as single units for association and clustering, since linkage in the cohort was strong. On average, roughly 200,000 unique TCR beta nucleotide sequences were sequenced per donor among 398 genotyped donors of the cohort, with roughly 18% of those sequences being non-productive. Study-wide findings and limitations: Because counts were too low, under 20 rarely observed V segments, including chromosome 9 orphons, were left out of the earlier analysis of approximately 500 of the donors. For the cohort, immune exposure information was limited to CMV serostatus. A later analysis associated about 17,000 TCR beta sequences with specific HLA alleles at a false discovery rate of 0.05. In a later analysis, HLA-associated TCR beta chains were found to be more clonally expanded and to have lower generation probabilities than equally common non-associated chains. Compared with the roughly 600-donor mean, donors in an Asian-associated ancestry cluster had fewer N-insertions in productive TCRs, according to a later genetic analysis. Cytomegalovirus status was reported to be diagnosed by the classifier with high specificity and sensitivity in both the original and validation cohorts. Three of the identified cytomegalovirus-associated TCR beta chains were confirmed in vitro to be specific for cytomegalovirus antigens. A later analysis found that most CMV-associated TCR beta chains appeared HLA-restricted, with HLA associations seemingly driven largely by CMV exposure. An association between a missense DCLRE1C variant and V-gene and J-gene trimming of TCR beta chains was found in a later genetic analysis and replicated in an independent cohort. When HLA alleles, especially DR and DQ, strongly co-occurred, TCR associations were difficult to assign to individual alleles. Sequencing depth was assumed to be roughly uniform across donors in the presence/absence analyses, though that assumption may not hold. Correlated functional status among segregating V segments might reflect linkage disequilibrium, but an unknown experimental factor could not be ruled out. The authors suggested that the approach could potentially be generalized to other disease states and immunological phenotypes. In a later analysis, the rate of TCR association differed among HLA loci, with DRB1 alleles having the most associated TCRs and HLA-C alleles having the fewest. The sequencing pipeline was judged likely to have produced a cluster of highly shared sequence variants as a technical artifact. Most TCR sequences were seen in very few donors, while some public TCRs were found in many individuals. The cohort was sequenced for TCR beta chains only, and without alpha or paired-chain data the features that could be detected were limited. In the study, 150 to 200 TCR beta chains were listed as associated with cytomegalovirus. A further reported finding was that TCR beta sequences accurately predicted the HLA-A and HLA-B alleles for most subjects in the first cohort. Because HLA typing was missing for some donors at each locus, association tests included only the typed subset. In an earlier analysis of some 500 of the donors, most TCR beta V segments were observed in productive rearrangements about 90% or about 30% of the time, broadly matching IMGT annotations. In a later analysis, several top co-occurrence clusters were reported to appear linked to parvovirus B19, influenza, CMV and Epstein-Barr virus.

Library preparation employed the immunoSEQ multiplex PCR assay. For the multiplex PCR, a mixture combining 60 forward primers for TCR Vbeta segments and 13 reverse primers for TCR Jbeta segments was used. The CDR3 region of rearranged TCR beta genes was amplified from genomic DNA by a multiplex PCR assay. The amplified TCR beta libraries were sequenced on the Illumina HiSeq System as 87-base-pair reads. Per the source publication's procedure: In a later analysis, roughly 80 million unique TCR beta chains were counted across the roughly 610 repertoires, and around 10 million of these chains were shared by at least two donors. Raw reads were error-corrected and collapsed into unique sequences with a nearest-neighbor algorithm that merged closely related sequences to remove PCR and sequencing errors. V, D and J gene segments were assigned by aligning CDR3 sequences to IMGT reference sequences. For a sequence to be retained, at least a six-nucleotide match to both a V gene segment and a J gene segment was required. Rearrangements were classified as productive when the CDR3 lacked stop codons and remained in frame with V and J, and all other rearrangements were classified as non-productive. Following IMGT convention, CDR3 was defined as the stretch from the second conserved V-encoded cysteine to the conserved J-encoded phenylalanine. Sequences without an unambiguous match to a single V gene segment were excluded from the earlier analysis of 450 to 750 of the donors. In an earlier analysis of a few hundred of the donors, V segments were called functional above 56.7% productive rearrangements and were called segregating when the between-donor standard deviation exceeded 5%. To diagnose cytomegalovirus status from the catalog of TCR beta chain sequences, a statistical classification framework was built. V and J gene assignment, in a later analysis, came from comparing TCR nucleotide sequences with IMGT/GENE-DB human TR gene sequences. In a later analysis, CDR3 sequences and most-parsimonious VDJ recombination scenarios were assigned using the TCRdist pipeline. In a later analysis, every TCR beta chain was defined by the combination of its CDR3 amino acid sequence and its V-gene family, and reads without a unique V-gene family were dropped. As a way to deal with suspected cross-contamination and a sequencing artifact, a later analysis dropped under 600 nucleotide sequences that were highly shared and had low generation probability. For each public chain, a later analysis derived a clonal expansion index from normalized ranks of inferred template counts within each repertoire. A later analysis computed generation probabilities with a VDJ recombination model fitted to out-of-frame rearrangements, and checked the results against IGoR. In a later analysis, hypergeometric tests were used to score TCR-TCR, TCR-HLA and TCR-CMV co-occurrence, with a repertoire-size bias correction applied to TCR pairs. False discovery rates were estimated in a later analysis by permuting HLA or CMV assignments 20 times. In a later analysis, co-occurring TCRs were grouped using DBSCAN, with TCRdist sequence similarity added in when clustering inside HLA-allele-positive subsets. For co-occurrence clustering, repertoires with fewer than 30,000 or more than 120,000 public chains were excluded, along with five repertoires with anomalous nucleotide sharing. TCRdb limited this immuneACCESS table to in-frame rearrangements with V and J called. A share of clones is missing; checked studies link under half to unresolved V genes, and the rest is unexplained. V and J calls and clone size are given by that table; D and trimming were obtained from the DNA. Counted in this sample were around 220,000 clones; roughly 80% of them appeared once. The ten largest clones add up to 0.2% to 0.25% of the sample.

Comments on this clone: What this receptor recognizes is not known. The record has no base qualities; no much larger clone is one base away.

In total, over 600 healthy bone marrow donors made up the cohort. All cohort members were sampled while nominally healthy, although unrecorded immune exposures were likely present. The donor tested CMV seronegative, placing the donor among the 350 or so seronegative members of the cohort. A peripheral blood sample was collected from each donor, and TCR beta sequencing was performed on peripheral blood mononuclear cells. Genomic DNA was extracted from the blood cell samples with the Qiagen DNeasy Blood Extraction Kit. The clonotype comes from a girl aged 2-10 years in good health and CMV-seronegative. The sample was PBMCs.

The CDR3: CASSPRDGGIYGYTF. The sequenced DNA: TGTGCCAGCAGCCCCAGGGACGGGGGAATCTATGGCTACACCTTC. The V and J genes are TRBV2 and TRBJ1-2, and perhaps TRBD1 as D gene, on 5 matching bases. The junction carries 18 bases between V and J, which are trimmed by 6 bases and 4 bases respectively. The CDR3, cysteine through phenylalanine, is 15 amino acids long. The sequence is cut down to CDR3 DNA, 45 bases in frame from base 1. Based on the germline V gene, the CDR1 and CDR2 sequences are SNHLY and FYNNEI.